Only a few counts were recorded for the clone carrying this T cell receptor (beta chain). Its antigen is unknown. This sample is drawn from a study of identical twins. The study, taken as a whole, reports: It was cross-sectional statistical analysis, not following the same donors, that the conclusions relied on. In cord blood, abundant beta clonotypes had fewer insertions; memory showed no trend. The authors noted that invariant MAIT and iNKT cells could partly confound zero-insertion analyses.

All of the donors were Caucasians in good health. TCRdb reprocessed the 5' RACE reads via MiXCR and lists one record per CDR3 protein. The sample lists 240,000 or so distinct CDR3 sequences; more than 9% were seen once. The sample comprised memory T cells sorted from blood. The origin of this receptor is a man aged 50-60 years in good health.

CDR3 sequence: CATSDFPPNNEQFF. The CDR3 DNA follows: TGTGCCACCAGTGATTTTCCCCCAAACAATGAGCAGTTCTTC. The chain uses TRBV24-1 and TRBJ2-1, with D unclear. Deletions cut 1 base from V and 5 bases from J, with 8 bases between. The V gene's germline CDR1 is KGHDR and CDR2 SFDVKD. This CDR3 has 14 residues.